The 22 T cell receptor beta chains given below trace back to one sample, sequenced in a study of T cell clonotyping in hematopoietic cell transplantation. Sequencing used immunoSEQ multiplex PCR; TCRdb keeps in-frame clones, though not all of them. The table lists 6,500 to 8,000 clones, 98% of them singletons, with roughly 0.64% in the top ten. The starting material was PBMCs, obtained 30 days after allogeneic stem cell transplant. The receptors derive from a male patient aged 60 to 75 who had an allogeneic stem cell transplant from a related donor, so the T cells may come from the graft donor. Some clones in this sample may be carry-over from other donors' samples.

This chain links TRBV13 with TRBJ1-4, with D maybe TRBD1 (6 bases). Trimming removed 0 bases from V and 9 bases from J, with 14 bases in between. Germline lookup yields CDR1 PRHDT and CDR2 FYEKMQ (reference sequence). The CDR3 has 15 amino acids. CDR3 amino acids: CASSLGSGQGQKLFF. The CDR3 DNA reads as TGTGCCAGCAGCTTAGGTTCCGGTCAGGGGCAAAAACTGTTTTTT.

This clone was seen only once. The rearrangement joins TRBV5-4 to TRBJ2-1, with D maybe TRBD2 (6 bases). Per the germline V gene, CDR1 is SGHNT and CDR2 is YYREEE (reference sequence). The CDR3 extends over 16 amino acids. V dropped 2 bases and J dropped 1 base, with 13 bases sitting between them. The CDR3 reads CASSFSGSRSYNEQFF. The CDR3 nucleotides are TGTGCCAGCAGCTTTAGCGGAAGCCGATCCTACAATGAGCAGTTCTTC.

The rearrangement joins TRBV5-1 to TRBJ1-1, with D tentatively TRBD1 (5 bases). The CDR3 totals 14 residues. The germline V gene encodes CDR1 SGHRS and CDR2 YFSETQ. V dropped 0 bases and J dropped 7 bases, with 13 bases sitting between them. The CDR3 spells CASSLAGGTGEAFF. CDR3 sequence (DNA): TGCGCCAGCAGCTTGGCCGGAGGGACGGGTGAAGCTTTCTTT.

The CDR3 DNA reads as TGTGCCTGGAGTTCTATCAATGAGCAGTTCTTC. Amino acids: CAWSSINEQFF. This sequence joins TRBV30 and TRBJ2-1; D remains ambiguous. V was shortened by 2 bases and J by 6 bases, with 5 bases between the two germline ends. Germline V gene data show CDR1 as GTSNPN and CDR2 as SVGIG (reference sequence). The CDR3 contains 11 residues.

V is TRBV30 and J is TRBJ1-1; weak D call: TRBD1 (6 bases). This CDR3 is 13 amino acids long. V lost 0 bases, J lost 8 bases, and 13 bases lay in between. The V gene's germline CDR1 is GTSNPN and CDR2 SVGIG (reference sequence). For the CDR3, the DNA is TGTGCCTGGAGTGTGCAGGGGAGGAAGGAAGCTTTCTTT. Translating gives CAWSVQGRKEAFF.

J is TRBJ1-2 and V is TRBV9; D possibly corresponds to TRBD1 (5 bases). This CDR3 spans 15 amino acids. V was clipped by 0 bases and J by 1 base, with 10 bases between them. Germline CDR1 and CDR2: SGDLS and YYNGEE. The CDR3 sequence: CASSVDWGGNYGYTF. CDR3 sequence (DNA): TGTGCCAGCAGCGTAGATTGGGGGGGTAACTATGGCTACACCTTC.

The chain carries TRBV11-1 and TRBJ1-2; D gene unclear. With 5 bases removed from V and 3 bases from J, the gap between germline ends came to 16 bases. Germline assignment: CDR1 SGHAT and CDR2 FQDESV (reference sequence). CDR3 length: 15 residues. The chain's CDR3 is CASSETRGLYYGYTF. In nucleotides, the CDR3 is TGTGCCAGCAGCGAGACACGAGGGCTTTACTATGGCTACACCTTC.

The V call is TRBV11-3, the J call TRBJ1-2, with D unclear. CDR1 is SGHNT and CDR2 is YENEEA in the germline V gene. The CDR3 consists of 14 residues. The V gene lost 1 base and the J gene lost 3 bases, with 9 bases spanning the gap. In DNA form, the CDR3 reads TGTGCCAGCAGCTTAGGCAGTTTATACTATGGCTACACCTTC. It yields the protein CASSLGSLYYGYTF.

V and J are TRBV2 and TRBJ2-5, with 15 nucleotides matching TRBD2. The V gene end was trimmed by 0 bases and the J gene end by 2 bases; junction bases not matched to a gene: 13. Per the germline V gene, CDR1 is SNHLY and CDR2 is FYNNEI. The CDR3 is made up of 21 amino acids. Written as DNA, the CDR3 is TGTGCCAGCAGTGAAGCGCTTCGGGGACTAGCGGGGGGTTCTAAACAAGAGACCCAGTACTTC. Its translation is CASSEALRGLAGGSKQETQYF.

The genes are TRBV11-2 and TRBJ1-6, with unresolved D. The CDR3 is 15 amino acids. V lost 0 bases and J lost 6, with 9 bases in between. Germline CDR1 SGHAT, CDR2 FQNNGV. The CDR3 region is CASSLDPGSNSPLHF. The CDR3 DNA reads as TGTGCCAGCAGCTTAGACCCGGGTTCTAATTCACCCCTCCACTTT.

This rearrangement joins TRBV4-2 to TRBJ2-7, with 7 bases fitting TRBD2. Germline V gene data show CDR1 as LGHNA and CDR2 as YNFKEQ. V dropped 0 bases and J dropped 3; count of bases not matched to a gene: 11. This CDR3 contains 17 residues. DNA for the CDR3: TGTGCCAGCAGCCAAGAAGGCCCCGGGGGGACCGACTACGAGCAGTACTTC. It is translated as CASSQEGPGGTDYEQYF.

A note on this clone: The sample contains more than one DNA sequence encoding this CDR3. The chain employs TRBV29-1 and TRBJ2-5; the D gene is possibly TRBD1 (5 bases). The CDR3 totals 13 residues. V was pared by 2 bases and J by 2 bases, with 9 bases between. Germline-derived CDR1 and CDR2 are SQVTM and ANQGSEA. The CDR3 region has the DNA TGCAGCGTTGAAAGGGGTGCGCAAGAGACCCAGTACTTC. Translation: CSVERGAQETQYF.

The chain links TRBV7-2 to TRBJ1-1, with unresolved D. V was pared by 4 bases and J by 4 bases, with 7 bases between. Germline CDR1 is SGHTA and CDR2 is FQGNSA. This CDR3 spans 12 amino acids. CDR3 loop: CASSSEATEAFF. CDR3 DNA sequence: TGTGCCAGCAGCTCAGAGGCCACTGAAGCTTTCTTT.

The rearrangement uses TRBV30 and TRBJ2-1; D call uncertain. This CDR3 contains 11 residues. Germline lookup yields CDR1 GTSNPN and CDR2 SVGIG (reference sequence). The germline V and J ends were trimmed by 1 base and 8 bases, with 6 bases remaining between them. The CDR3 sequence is CAWSERHEQFF. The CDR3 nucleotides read TGTGCCTGGAGTGAAAGGCATGAGCAGTTCTTC.

CDR3 amino acids: CASSPGRGPATEAFF. DNA for the CDR3: TGTGCCAGCAGCCCTGGCAGGGGTCCGGCTACTGAAGCTTTCTTT. This chain joins TRBV4-2 and TRBJ1-1; perhaps TRBD1 as D (6 bases). CDR1 is LGHNA, CDR2 YNFKEQ, per germline. Trimming left V 4 bases short and J 5 bases short, with 17 bases between. CDR3 length: 15 residues.

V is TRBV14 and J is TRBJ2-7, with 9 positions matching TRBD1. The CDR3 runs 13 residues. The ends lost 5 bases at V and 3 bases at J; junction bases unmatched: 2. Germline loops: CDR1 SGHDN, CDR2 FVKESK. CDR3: CASSRDRDYEQYF. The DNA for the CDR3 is TGTGCCAGCAGCAGGGACAGGGACTACGAGCAGTACTTC.

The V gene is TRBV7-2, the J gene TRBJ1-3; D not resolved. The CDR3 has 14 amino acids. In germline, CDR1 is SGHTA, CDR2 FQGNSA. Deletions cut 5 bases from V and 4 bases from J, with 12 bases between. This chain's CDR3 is CASSPQALGNTIYF. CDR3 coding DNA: TGTGCCAGCAGCCCCCAGGCTCTGGGAAACACCATATATTTT.

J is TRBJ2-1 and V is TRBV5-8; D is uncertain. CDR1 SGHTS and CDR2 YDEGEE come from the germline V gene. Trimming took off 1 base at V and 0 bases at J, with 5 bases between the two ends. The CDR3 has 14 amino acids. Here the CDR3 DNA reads TGTGCCAGCAGCTTGACAAGCTCCTACAATGAGCAGTTCTTC. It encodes CASSLTSSYNEQFF.

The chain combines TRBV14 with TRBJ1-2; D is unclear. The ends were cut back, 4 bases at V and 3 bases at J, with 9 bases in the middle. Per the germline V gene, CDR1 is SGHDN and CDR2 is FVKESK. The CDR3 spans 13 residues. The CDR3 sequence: CASSPRLYYGYTF. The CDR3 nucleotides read TGTGCCAGCAGCCCGCGATTGTACTATGGCTACACCTTC.

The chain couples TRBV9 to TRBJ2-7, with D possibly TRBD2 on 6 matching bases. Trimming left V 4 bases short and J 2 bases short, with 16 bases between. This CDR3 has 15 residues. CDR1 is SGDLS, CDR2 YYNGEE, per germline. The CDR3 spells CASSSGQPGAYEQYF. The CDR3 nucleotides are TGTGCCAGCAGCTCGGGTCAGCCGGGGGCCTACGAGCAGTACTTC.

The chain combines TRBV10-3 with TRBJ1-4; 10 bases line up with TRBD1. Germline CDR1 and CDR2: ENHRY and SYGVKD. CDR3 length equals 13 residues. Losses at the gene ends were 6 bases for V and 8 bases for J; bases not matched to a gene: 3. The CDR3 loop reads CAIRGTGVEKLFF. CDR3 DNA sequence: TGTGCCATCAGGGGGACAGGGGTCGAAAAACTGTTTTTT.

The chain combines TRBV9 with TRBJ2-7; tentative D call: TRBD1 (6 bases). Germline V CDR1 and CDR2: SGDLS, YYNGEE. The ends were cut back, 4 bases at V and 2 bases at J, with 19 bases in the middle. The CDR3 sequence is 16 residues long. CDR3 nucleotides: TGTGCCAGCAGCCCAAGTGGGGGACACTTACCCTACGAGCAGTACTTC. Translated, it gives CASSPSGGHLPYEQYF.